One and the same sample provided the 30 T cell receptor beta chains below, sequenced in a study of shared clonotypes between healthy human individuals. The repertoire was sequenced with immunoSEQ multiplex PCR; TCRdb's copy has only in-frame clones and lacks some. The sample yields 850,000 to 1,100,000 clones, about 72% seen once. Sequenced sample: memory CD4+ T cells from PBMCs. The subset was: CD45RA-negative fraction. The receptor set was obtained from a man in his late teens or twenties in good health. Some clones in this sample may be carry-over from other donors' samples.

With regard to this clone: The same CDR3 also results from other DNA sequences found in this sample. The chain uses TRBV5-1 and TRBJ2-3; a weak D match, TRBD1 (5 bases). V dropped 1 base and J dropped 2 bases, with 8 bases sitting between them. Germline assignment: CDR1 SGHRS and CDR2 YFSETQ. The CDR3 consists of 14 residues. The CDR3 sequence is CASSLQGFTDTQYF. The CDR3 region has the DNA TGCGCCAGCAGCTTGCAGGGTTTCACAGATACGCAGTATTTT.

Comments on this clone: Other nucleotide sequences in the sample specify the same CDR3. This chain links TRBV6-1 with TRBJ2-1; TRBD2 agrees at 10 bases. The CDR3 extends over 13 amino acids. With V trimmed by 10 bases and J by 9 bases, 9 bases remained unmatched. CDR1 and CDR2 (germline): MNHNS, SASEGT. CDR3: CATPIAGGVEQFF. CDR3 nucleotide sequence: TGTGCCACCCCCATAGCGGGGGGTGTTGAGCAGTTCTTC.

This CDR3 is CASSSQNPWEGYTF. The CDR3 coding sequence is TGTGCCAGCAGTTCACAGAATCCCTGGGAAGGCTACACCTTC. The rearrangement links TRBV28 to TRBJ1-2; unclear D gene. The germline V and J ends were trimmed by 4 bases and 8 bases, with 17 bases remaining between them. The germline CDR1 and CDR2 sequences are MDHEN and SYDVKM. The CDR3 is 14 amino acids.

The genes are TRBV27 and TRBJ1-5, with D possibly matching TRBD1 (6 bases). V was clipped by 5 bases and J by 3 bases, with 14 bases between them. This CDR3 is built from 15 residues. In germline, CDR1 is MNHEY, CDR2 SMNVEV (reference sequence). This CDR3 reads CASSASGAFNQPQHF. CDR3 DNA sequence: TGTGCCAGCAGTGCGTCGGGGGCTTTCAATCAGCCCCAGCATTTT.

The chain employs TRBV2 and TRBJ2-7, with D possibly TRBD1 on 6 matching bases. Trimming stripped 6 bases from V and 6 bases from J, with 18 bases between. This CDR3 is 14 amino acids long. Germline values: CDR1 SNHLY, CDR2 FYNNEI. CDR3 amino acids: CASRRGISDGEQYF. DNA for the CDR3: TGTGCCAGCAGGAGGGGGATATCCGACGGCGAGCAGTACTTC. The whole variable domain, remainder taken from reference TRBV2 and TRBJ2-7, is EPEVTQTPSHQVTQMGQEVILRCVPISNHLYFYWYRQILGQKVEFLVSFYNNEISEKSEIFDDQFSVERPDGSNFTLKIRSTKLEDSAMYFCASRRGISDGEQYFGPGTRLTVT.

As to this clone: A read error may account for a junction end that differs from germline. This chain links TRBV5-4 with TRBJ2-1; a possible D gene is TRBD2 (6 bases). Germline V gene sequence: CDR1 SGHNT, CDR2 YYREEE (reference sequence). This CDR3 has 16 residues. For the CDR3, the DNA is TGTGCCAGTAGCTTGGTTAAGGGAGGCTCCTACAATGAGCAGTTCTTC. Translated: CASSLVKGGSYNEQFF.

J is TRBJ1-1 and V is TRBV18, with 7 bases that match TRBD1. Germline values: CDR1 KGHSH, CDR2 LQKENI. V trimming: 3 bases; J trimming: 2 bases; junction bases outside the gene matches: 9. The CDR3 runs 16 residues. CDR3 region: CASSPPNRGRNTEAFF. CDR3 nucleotide sequence: TGTGCCAGCTCACCTCCTAACAGGGGCCGAAACACTGAAGCTTTCTTT.

The table lists this clone with a count of one. This sequence joins TRBV28 and TRBJ2-7; tentative D call: TRBD2 (5 bases). Trimming left V 1 base short and J 0 bases short, with 13 bases between. The CDR3 runs to 16 residues. Looked up from germline, CDR1 is MDHEN and CDR2 is SYDVKM. The chain's CDR3 is CASSLSAGSPSYEQYF. CDR3 coding DNA: TGTGCCAGCAGTTTATCTGCGGGTTCTCCCTCCTACGAGCAGTACTTC.

Note on this clone: A much larger clone lies a single base off, so this may be a read error. The J gene is TRBJ2-1, the V gene TRBV7-3; 10 bases are a match to TRBD2. The junction had 3 bases not matched to a gene; V was cut back by 4 bases and J by 3 bases. The germline CDR1 and CDR2 sequences are SGHTA and FQGTGA. This CDR3 comprises 15 residues. The CDR3 DNA follows: TGTGCCAGCAGCTCCGGGACTAGCGTCTACAATGAGCAGTTCTTC. It yields the protein CASSSGTSVYNEQFF.

This sequence joins TRBV28 and TRBJ2-7; TRBD1 might be the D (6 bases). The V gene's germline CDR1 is MDHEN and CDR2 SYDVKM. This CDR3 contains 14 residues. Trimming took off 3 bases at V and 4 bases at J, with 13 bases between the two ends. CDR3 loop: CASSFQGRIYEQYF. Here the CDR3 DNA reads TGTGCCAGCAGTTTTCAGGGGCGCATATACGAGCAGTACTTC.

The gene calls are TRBV5-6 and TRBJ1-1; D is undetermined. The germline V gene has CDR1 SGHDT and CDR2 YYEEEE. The CDR3 is 14 amino acids. The V and J ends lost 1 base and 4 bases respectively, with 11 bases between them. CDR3 bases: TGTGCCAGCAGCTTGCGGGGTATAGGCACTGAAGCTTTCTTT. It encodes CASSLRGIGTEAFF.

The J gene is TRBJ2-5, the V gene TRBV5-1; weak D call: TRBD1 (6 bases). Germline lookup yields CDR1 SGHRS and CDR2 YFSETQ. V lost 0 bases and J 2 bases, leaving 14 bases between the germline ends. The CDR3 consists of 16 residues. In DNA form, the CDR3 reads TGCGCCAGCAGCTTGGTACCCGGGACACAGCAAGAGACCCAGTACTTC. Translating gives CASSLVPGTQQETQYF.

The V and J genes are TRBV27 and TRBJ2-5; D unresolved. V dropped 5 bases and J dropped 8 bases, with 15 bases sitting between them. Looked up from germline, CDR1 is MNHEY and CDR2 is SMNVEV (reference sequence). The CDR3 spans 13 residues. CDR3 region: CASSVGMARTQYF. CDR3 in DNA: TGTGCCAGCAGTGTAGGAATGGCTCGTACCCAGTACTTC.

Written as DNA, the CDR3 is TGTGCCAGCAGCCGGACGTGGACAGGGTCTACGGGGCAGTACTTC. Its protein is CASSRTWTGSTGQYF. The V call is TRBV7-9, the J call TRBJ2-7; 8 bases are shared with TRBD1. Looked up from germline, CDR1 is SEHNR and CDR2 is FQNEAQ (reference sequence). Trimming at V came to 5 bases and at J to 9 bases, leaving 15 bases not matched to a gene. The CDR3 totals 15 residues.

This clone was found once. The CDR3 nucleotides read TGTGCCAGCAGTACCAGACAGGGGGCAGAGACCCAGTACTTC. As protein: CASSTRQGAETQYF. The genes are TRBV2 and TRBJ2-5; 10 bases match TRBD1. The trim removed 5 bases at V and 4 bases at J, leaving 4 bases unmatched. The germline V gene encodes CDR1 SNHLY and CDR2 FYNNEI. This CDR3 is built from 14 residues.

The chain combines TRBV5-1 with TRBJ2-1, with D possibly matching TRBD2 (6 bases). The germline gives CDR1 SGHRS, CDR2 YFSETQ. This CDR3 has 15 residues. V was cut by 8 bases and J by 6 bases, with 21 bases left in between. DNA of the CDR3: TGCGCCAGTACCCTGGAGGGGAACACCGGCAATGAGCAGTTCTTC. Protein sequence: CASTLEGNTGNEQFF.

The chain combines TRBV9 with TRBJ2-6; D is uncertain. CDR1 and CDR2 from the germline V gene are SGDLS and YYNGEE. The V and J ends lost 0 bases and 2 bases respectively, with 6 bases between them. The CDR3 extends over 15 amino acids. The CDR3 sequence is CASSVDVAGANVLTF. The DNA for the CDR3 is TGTGCCAGCAGCGTAGATGTTGCTGGGGCCAACGTCCTGACTTTC.

This sequence joins TRBV7-8 and TRBJ1-4; maybe TRBD1 (6 bases). V lost 4 bases, J lost 0 bases, and 12 bases lay in between. The V gene's germline CDR1 is SGHVS and CDR2 FQNEAQ. This CDR3 has 16 amino acids. The CDR3 reads CASSYRAPSTNEKLFF. In DNA, the CDR3 is TGTGCCAGCAGCTACAGGGCGCCGTCAACTAATGAAAAACTGTTTTTT.

The V gene is TRBV18, the J gene TRBJ2-7; D call uncertain. The V end was cut by 3 bases, the J end by 2 bases, with 8 bases between. CDR1 is KGHSH, CDR2 LQKENI, per germline. CDR3 size: 13 residues. CDR3 protein: CASSPARTYEQYF. The CDR3 nucleotides are TGTGCCAGCTCACCCGCCCGTACCTACGAGCAGTACTTC.

On this clone: This could be a read error, since a much larger clone is one nucleotide away. The genes are TRBV30 and TRBJ1-1; D gene unclear. Germline CDR1 reads GTSNPN; CDR2 reads SVGIG (reference sequence). The germline V and J ends were trimmed by 2 bases and 7 bases, with 8 bases remaining between them. This CDR3 is built from 11 residues. The CDR3 protein is CAWSREGEAFF. The DNA of the CDR3 is TGTGCCTGGAGTAGGGAGGGTGAAGCTTTCTTT. Filled out from reference TRBV30 and TRBJ1-1, the complete variable domain reads SQTIHQWPATLVQPVGSPLSLECTVEGTSNPNLYWYRQAAGRGLQLLFYSVGIGQISSEVPQNLSASRPQDRQFILSSKKLLLSDSGFYLCAWSREGEAFFGQGTRLTVV.

V usage is TRBV4-1 and J usage is TRBJ1-2; no clear D gene. This CDR3 contains 15 residues. CDR1 and CDR2 from the germline V gene are MGHRA and YSYEKL. V lost 1 base, J lost 5 bases, and 14 bases lay in between. DNA of the CDR3: TGCGCCAGCAGCCAAGGTCGGGTGGTTGGGTATGGCTACACCTTC. Protein: CASSQGRVVGYGYTF.

The rearrangement joins TRBV28 to TRBJ1-2; 7 bases agree with TRBD1. The CDR3 has 15 residues. The V and J ends lost 6 bases and 0 bases, in that order; junction bases with no gene match: 7. The germline CDR1 and CDR2 sequences are MDHEN and SYDVKM. The CDR3 protein is CASSQTGTANYGYTF. CDR3 DNA: TGTGCCAGCAGCCAAACCGGGACAGCTAACTATGGCTACACCTTC.

This clone turned up a few times. V and J are TRBV30 and TRBJ2-2, with 13 bases identical to TRBD2. Losses at the gene ends were 1 base for V and 6 bases for J; bases not matched to a gene: 5. CDR3 size: 16 residues. From germline, CDR1 is GTSNPN and CDR2 SVGIG (reference sequence). The CDR3 loop is CAWSAGLAGQAGELFF. CDR3 nucleotides: TGTGCCTGGAGTGCGGGACTAGCGGGACAAGCCGGGGAGCTGTTTTTT.

The chain couples TRBV28 to TRBJ2-3, with D maybe TRBD2 (6 bases). Germline CDR1 and CDR2: MDHEN and SYDVKM. The V end was cut by 3 bases, the J end by 12 bases, with 13 bases between. The CDR3 is 12 amino acids. The CDR3 bases are TGTGCCAGCAGTTTGGAGACGGGAGCACAGTATTTT. Translating gives CASSLETGAQYF.

This clone was seen once. V usage is TRBV9 and J usage is TRBJ2-1; D gene ambiguous. V lost 0 bases to trimming and J lost 3 bases, with 10 bases between them. Germline CDR1 is SGDLS and CDR2 is YYNGEE. CDR3 length: 15 amino acids. The CDR3 sequence is CASSVDWTLYNEQFF. DNA of the CDR3: TGTGCCAGCAGCGTAGACTGGACCCTCTACAATGAGCAGTTCTTC.

This clone has a single count. The rearrangement links TRBV5-6 to TRBJ2-3, with D unresolved. Trimming took 0 bases from V and 6 from J, leaving 11 bases between them. This CDR3 is built from 14 residues. In germline, CDR1 is SGHDT, CDR2 YYEEEE. The CDR3 DNA reads as TGTGCCAGCAGCTTGGACACCACAAGGGATACGCAGTATTTT. This gives the protein CASSLDTTRDTQYF.

This chain connects TRBV2 to TRBJ2-7, with D unresolved. The germline CDR1 and CDR2 sequences are SNHLY and FYNNEI. V was trimmed by 5 bases and J by 6 bases, leaving 11 bases between them. The CDR3 runs 12 residues. The CDR3 here is CASSSGWGEQYF. CDR3 DNA: TGTGCCAGCAGTTCCGGTTGGGGCGAGCAGTACTTC. Drawing the rest from reference TRBV2 and TRBJ2-7, the complete variable domain is EPEVTQTPSHQVTQMGQEVILRCVPISNHLYFYWYRQILGQKVEFLVSFYNNEISEKSEIFDDQFSVERPDGSNFTLKIRSTKLEDSAMYFCASSSGWGEQYFGPGTRLTVT.

The rearrangement uses TRBV27 and TRBJ2-1; D is uncertain. This CDR3 contains 15 residues. CDR1 is MNHEY and CDR2 is SMNVEV in the germline V gene (reference sequence). V was cut by 5 bases and J by 0 bases, with 11 bases left in between. The CDR3 is CASSITPSSYNEQFF. The CDR3 DNA sequence: TGTGCCAGCAGTATTACACCGAGCTCCTACAATGAGCAGTTCTTC.

The chain uses TRBV4-1 and TRBJ1-5; D is uncertain. The length of the CDR3 is 13 residues. The germline V and J ends were trimmed by 5 bases and 1 base, with 6 bases remaining between them. CDR1 is MGHRA, CDR2 YSYEKL, per germline. The CDR3 spells CASSFDSNQPQHF. The DNA of the CDR3 is TGCGCCAGCAGCTTTGACAGCAATCAGCCCCAGCATTTT.

This chain uses TRBV7-2 with TRBJ2-2; 9 bases map to TRBD2. The trim removed 5 bases at V and 1 base at J, leaving 8 bases unmatched. The V gene's germline CDR1 is SGHTA and CDR2 FQGNSA. The CDR3 totals 17 residues. The CDR3 region is CASSRISGSWNTGELFF. In DNA, the CDR3 is TGTGCCAGCAGCCGTATTAGCGGGAGCTGGAACACCGGGGAGCTGTTTTTT.